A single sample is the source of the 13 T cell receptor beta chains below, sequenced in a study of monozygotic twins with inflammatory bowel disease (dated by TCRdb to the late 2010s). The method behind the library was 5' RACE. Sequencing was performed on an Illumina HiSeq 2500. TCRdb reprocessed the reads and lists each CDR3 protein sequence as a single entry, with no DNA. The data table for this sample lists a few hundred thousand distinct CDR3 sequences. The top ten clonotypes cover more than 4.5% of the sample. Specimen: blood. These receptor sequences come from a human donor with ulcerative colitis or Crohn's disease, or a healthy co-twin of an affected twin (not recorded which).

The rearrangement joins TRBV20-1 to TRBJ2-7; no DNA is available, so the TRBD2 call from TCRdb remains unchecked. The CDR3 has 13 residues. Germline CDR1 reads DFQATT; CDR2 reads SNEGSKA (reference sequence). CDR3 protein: CSLRTSSGVEQYF.

The CDR3 sequence: CASSPEGLAGRNYEQYF. The V call is TRBV4-3, the J call TRBJ2-7; absent DNA, TCRdb's TRBD2 call cannot be checked. This CDR3 has 17 residues. The germline CDR1 and CDR2 sequences are LGHNA and YSLEER.

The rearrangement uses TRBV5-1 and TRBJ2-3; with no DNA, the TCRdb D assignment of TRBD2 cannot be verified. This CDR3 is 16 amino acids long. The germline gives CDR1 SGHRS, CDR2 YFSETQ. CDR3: CASSLPGLQRTDTQYF.

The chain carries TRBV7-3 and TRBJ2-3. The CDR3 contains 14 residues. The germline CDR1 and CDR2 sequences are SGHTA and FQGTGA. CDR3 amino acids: CASSSATTPDTQYF.

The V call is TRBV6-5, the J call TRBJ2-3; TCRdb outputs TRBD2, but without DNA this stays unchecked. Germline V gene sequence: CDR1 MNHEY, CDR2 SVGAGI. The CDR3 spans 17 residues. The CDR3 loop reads CASSRIRTSGTTDTQYF.

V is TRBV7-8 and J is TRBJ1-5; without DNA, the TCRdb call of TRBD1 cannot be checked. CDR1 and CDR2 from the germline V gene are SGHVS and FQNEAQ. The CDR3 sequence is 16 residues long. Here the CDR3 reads CASSLGDRVHNQPQHF. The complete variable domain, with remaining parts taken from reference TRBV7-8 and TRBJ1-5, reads GAGVSQSPRYKVAKRGQDVALRCDPISGHVSLFWYQQALGQGPEFLTYFQNEAQLDKSGLPSDRFFAERPEGSVSTLKIQRTQQEDSAVYLCASSLGDRVHNQPQHFGDGTRLSIL.

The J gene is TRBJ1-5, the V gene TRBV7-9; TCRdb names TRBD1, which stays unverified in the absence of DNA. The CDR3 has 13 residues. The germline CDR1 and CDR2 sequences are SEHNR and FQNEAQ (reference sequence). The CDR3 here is CASSLSGNQPQHF.

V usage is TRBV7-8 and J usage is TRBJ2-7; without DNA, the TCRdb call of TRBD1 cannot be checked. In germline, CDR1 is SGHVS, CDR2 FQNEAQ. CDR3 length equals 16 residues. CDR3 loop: CASSFRGAGVRDEQYF.

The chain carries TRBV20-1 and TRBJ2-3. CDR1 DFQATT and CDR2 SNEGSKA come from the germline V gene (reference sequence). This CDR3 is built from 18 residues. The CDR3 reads CSARDLIRTTTSTDTQYF.

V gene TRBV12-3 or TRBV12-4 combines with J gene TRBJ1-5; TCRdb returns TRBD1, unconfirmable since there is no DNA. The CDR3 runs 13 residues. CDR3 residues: CASSLAQALPQHF.

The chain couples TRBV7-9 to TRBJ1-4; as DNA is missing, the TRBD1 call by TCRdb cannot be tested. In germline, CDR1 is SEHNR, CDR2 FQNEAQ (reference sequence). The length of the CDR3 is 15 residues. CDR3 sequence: CASSSDRVLNEKLFF.

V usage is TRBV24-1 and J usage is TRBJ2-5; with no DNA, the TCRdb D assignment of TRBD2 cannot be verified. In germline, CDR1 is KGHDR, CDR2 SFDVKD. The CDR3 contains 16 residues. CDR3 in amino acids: CATSAPSGRQEETQYF.

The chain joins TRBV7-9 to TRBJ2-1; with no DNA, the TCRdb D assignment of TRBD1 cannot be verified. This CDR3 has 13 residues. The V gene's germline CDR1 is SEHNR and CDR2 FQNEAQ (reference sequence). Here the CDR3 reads CASSLPGRDEQFF.